These 6 T cell receptor beta chains came from one sample sequenced in a study of cytomegalovirus exposure and HLA in healthy donors. 60 Vbeta and 13 Jbeta primers were used in PCR. Measured with immunoSEQ multiplex PCR; TCRdb has only the in-frame clones, and not every one. The table shows about 98,000 clones, with more than 65% occurring only once. The sequenced material came from PBMCs. These receptor sequences come from a human donor in good health.

This chain's CDR3 is CASSVGPPAGTNYNEQFF. As DNA, the CDR3 is TGTGCCAGCAGCGTAGGCCCCCCGGCGGGGACGAACTACAATGAGCAGTTCTTC. The gene calls are TRBV9 and TRBJ2-1; D is perhaps TRBD2 (6 bases). CDR1 and CDR2 (germline): SGDLS, YYNGEE. This CDR3 has 18 amino acids. V lost 0 bases, J lost 3 bases, and 19 bases lay in between.

The chain employs TRBV29-1 and TRBJ2-7, with 12 positions matching TRBD2. Germline V gene data show CDR1 as SQVTM and CDR2 as ANQGSEA. After removal of 3 bases from V and 6 bases from J, the junction contained 3 bases not matched to a gene. This CDR3 region has 13 residues. The CDR3 DNA follows: TGCAGCGTTGATCTAGCGGGAGGGGGCGAGCAGTACTTC. Translated, it gives CSVDLAGGGEQYF.

The chain couples TRBV7-9 to TRBJ1-1; a possible D gene is TRBD1 (5 bases). Germline assignment: CDR1 SEHNR and CDR2 FQNEAQ (reference sequence). Between the trimmed V and J ends, which lost 2 bases and 8 bases, there was a span of 15 bases. CDR3 length: 14 residues. This chain's CDR3 is CASSLPGHPVEAFF. In nucleotides, the CDR3 is TGTGCCAGCAGCTTACCCGGACACCCCGTCGAAGCTTTCTTT.

This clone was seen only once. CDR3 coding DNA: TGTGCCAGCAGGTATAACGGAGCGGGCCAGGAGACCCAGTACTTC. Its translation is CASRYNGAGQETQYF. The rearrangement uses TRBV6-6 and TRBJ2-7, with D possibly being TRBD2 (6 bases). Judging by the DNA end, TRBJ2-5 fits better; the J call may be wrong. The length of the CDR3 is 15 residues. Germline CDR1 is MNHNY and CDR2 is SVGAGI (reference sequence).

The chain combines TRBV27 with TRBJ1-3; TRBD1 agrees at 7 bases. Losses at the gene ends were 5 bases for V and 0 bases for J; bases not matched to a gene: 7. The germline CDR1 and CDR2 sequences are MNHEY and SMNVEV (reference sequence). This CDR3 region has 16 residues. DNA for the CDR3: TGTGCCAGCAGTGAGACAGGGTTCGGCTCTGGAAACACCATATATTTT. Protein product: CASSETGFGSGNTIYF.

This clone has only a few counts. This sequence joins TRBV19 and TRBJ1-5; TRBD1 agrees at 7 bases. V dropped 4 bases and J dropped 9; count of bases not matched to a gene: 6. This CDR3 is 13 amino acids long. Per germline, CDR1 LNHDA and CDR2 SQIVND (reference sequence). This CDR3 is CASSKTQGPPQHF. CDR3 in DNA: TGTGCCAGTAGTAAAACACAGGGGCCGCCCCAGCATTTT.